The clone carrying this T cell receptor beta chain was seen once. The CDR3 has 14 amino acids. CDR1 SGHRS and CDR2 YFSETQ come from the germline V gene. With 3 bases removed from V and 8 bases from J, the gap between germline ends came to 15 bases. Indicated time point: pre-treatment sample, taken before nivolumab and TIL therapy. Adults with stage 4 NSCLC were enrolled in a phase I trial. This sample stems from a study of TIL therapy for anti-PD-1-resistant metastatic lung cancer. Overall study context: Median patient age was around 50, ranging 38-75 years. Most patients had lung adenocarcinoma; four tumors were EGFR-mutant, two ALK-rearranged; half smoked currently or formerly.

Sequencing used immunoSEQ v3. Assay used: immunoSEQ multiplex PCR; TCRdb lists only in-frame clones, some missing. The profile covers 57,000 or so clones, with around 86% appearing a single time and 2.5% to 3% taken by the ten largest. The material was blood, obtained at baseline. The clonotype was recovered from a person between 30 and 79 years old with non-small cell lung cancer. J is TRBJ2-1 and V is TRBV5-1, with a weak D call TRBD1 (8 bases). CDR3 DNA: TGCGCCAGCAGCTGGGGACTACAGGGGGATGAGCAGTTCTTC. Protein: CASSWGLQGDEQFF.